This T cell receptor beta chain was sequenced during a study of shared clonotypes between healthy human individuals. General study findings and limits: The donor pool, a small one, limited the genetic and exposure-history diversity represented.

The CDR3 consists of 11 residues. The V and J ends lost 6 bases and 2 bases respectively, with 6 bases between them. Germline CDR1 reads SQVTM; CDR2 reads ANQGSEA. The table lists this clone with a count of one. The antigen is undetermined. Assay: immunoSEQ multiplex PCR; the TCRdb copy retains only in-frame clones and omits some. In the table there are 900,000 to 1,200,000 clones, 75% to 80% of which are singletons. Sequencing input: memory CD4+ T cells from PBMCs. Subset here: CD45RA-negative fraction. The J gene is TRBJ2-3, the V gene TRBV29-1; D perhaps matches TRBD2 (6 bases). This clonotype was sampled from a man aged 18 to 30 in good health. Some clones in this sample may be carry-over from other donors' samples. The CDR3 protein is CSVRDTDTQYF. The CDR3 DNA follows: TGCAGCGTGCGGGACACAGATACGCAGTATTTT.